What follows are 29 T cell receptor beta chains derived from one specimen sequenced in a study of cytomegalovirus exposure and HLA in healthy donors (dated by TCRdb to the late 2010s). The library relied on the immunoSEQ multiplex PCR assay. For the multiplex PCR, a mixture combining 60 forward primers for TCR Vbeta segments and 13 reverse primers for TCR Jbeta segments was used. Drawn from immuneACCESS, this table holds only the in-frame rearrangements with V and J called that TCRdb kept. Clones are partly lost; checked studies trace under half to an unresolved V gene and leave the rest unexplained. Across this sample there are about 140,000 clones, with around three quarters seen only once. About 3.1% of the sample is held by the ten biggest clonotypes. The specimen sequenced was PBMCs. Receptors were obtained from a middle-aged man in good health and CMV-seronegative.

The chain recombines TRBV4-1 with TRBJ1-6, with 7 bases identical to TRBD1. The CDR3 has 16 residues. The V gene end was trimmed by 3 bases and the J gene end by 10 bases; junction bases not matched to a gene: 12. Germline assignment: CDR1 MGHRA and CDR2 YSYEKL. The CDR3 nucleotides read TGCGCCAGCAGCCAGTACTACCCAGGGGGTGGCTCACCCCTCCACTTT. This encodes CASSQYYPGGGSPLHF.

This clone was detected a few times. V gene TRBV19 combines with J gene TRBJ2-7; TRBD1 aligns across 7 bases. This CDR3 has 14 residues. Germline V CDR1 and CDR2: LNHDA, SQIVND (reference sequence). V trimming: 3 bases; J trimming: 2 bases; junction bases outside the gene matches: 4. This CDR3 is CASSIVTGAYEQYF. DNA of the CDR3: TGTGCCAGTAGTATTGTAACAGGGGCCTACGAGCAGTACTTC.

The V call is TRBV27, the J call TRBJ1-2, with D perhaps TRBD1 (5 bases). The V end was cut by 2 bases, the J end by 2 bases, with 6 bases between. The CDR3 covers 13 residues. The V gene's germline CDR1 is MNHEY and CDR2 SMNVEV (reference sequence). CDR3 sequence: CASSLKGNYGYTF. The DNA of the CDR3 is TGTGCCAGCAGTTTAAAGGGGAACTATGGCTACACCTTC.

The chain is built from TRBV9 and TRBJ1-2; D gene unclear. Germline V lookup: CDR1 SGDLS, CDR2 YYNGEE. The CDR3 has 14 residues. Trimming pared 0 bases from V and 6 bases from J, leaving 12 bases between. The CDR3 loop is CASSVAGEEDGYTF. The CDR3 DNA reads as TGTGCCAGCAGCGTAGCTGGGGAGGAGGATGGCTACACCTTC.

V is TRBV9 and J is TRBJ1-1, with 7 bases aligning to TRBD1. Germline V lookup: CDR1 SGDLS, CDR2 YYNGEE. This CDR3 region has 12 residues. Trimming cost V 0 bases and J 11 bases; bases outside gene matches: 4. CDR3 region: CASSVGQGTAFF. The CDR3 DNA reads TGTGCCAGCAGCGTAGGACAGGGTACGGCTTTCTTT.

This chain connects TRBV10-3 to TRBJ2-3; 10 bases line up with TRBD2. The germline CDR1 and CDR2 sequences are ENHRY and SYGVKD. Trimming removed 3 bases from V and 6 bases from J; junction bases left unmatched: 6. This CDR3 spans 15 amino acids. The CDR3 DNA reads TGTGCCATCAGTGAACTAGCGGGGACCCGTGATACGCAGTATTTT. Translated, it gives CAISELAGTRDTQYF.

V usage is TRBV6-6 and J usage is TRBJ1-4; D might be TRBD1 (5 bases). Germline V gene data show CDR1 as MNHNY and CDR2 as SVGAGI (reference sequence). The CDR3 loop spans 14 amino acids. Trimming removed 6 bases from V and 4 bases from J, with 12 bases in between. The CDR3 DNA sequence: TGTGCCAGCAGCCCGGGGACTGGTAATGAAAAACTGTTTTTT. Translating gives CASSPGTGNEKLFF.

A single count supports this clone. The V gene is TRBV11-3, the J gene TRBJ2-1; 12 bases fit TRBD2. The CDR3 loop spans 16 amino acids. Germline trimming cut 5 bases from V and 8 bases from J; bases unmatched to any gene: 10. Germline V CDR1 and CDR2: SGHNT, YENEEA. The CDR3 sequence: CASSAWTSGIGDEQFF. The CDR3 DNA follows: TGTGCCAGCAGCGCCTGGACTAGCGGGATAGGGGATGAGCAGTTCTTC.

The chain uses TRBV30 and TRBJ1-1; D perhaps matches TRBD1 (6 bases). CDR3 length: 13 amino acids. Germline CDR1 GTSNPN, CDR2 SVGIG (reference sequence). The V gene lost 4 bases and the J gene lost 1 base, with 10 bases spanning the gap. The CDR3 sequence is CAWKTGTNTEAFF. CDR3 nucleotides: TGTGCCTGGAAAACAGGGACGAACACTGAAGCTTTCTTT.

This chain joins TRBV2 and TRBJ1-1, with no clear D. The ends were cut back, 2 bases at V and 1 base at J, with 8 bases in the middle. Per germline, CDR1 SNHLY and CDR2 FYNNEI. CDR3 length: 14 amino acids. The CDR3 coding sequence is TGTGCCAGCAGTGAACGGCGGGAGAACACTGAAGCTTTCTTT. It translates to CASSERRENTEAFF.

The chain joins TRBV18 to TRBJ2-2; D is possibly TRBD1 (5 bases). This CDR3 is built from 14 residues. Trimming shortened V by 2 bases and J by 4 bases, and 8 bases separated the two germline ends. Germline CDR1 is KGHSH and CDR2 is LQKENI. CDR3: CASSPVGATGELFF. The DNA of the CDR3 is TGTGCCAGCTCACCAGTTGGGGCCACCGGGGAGCTGTTTTTT.

The rearrangement links TRBV7-9 to TRBJ1-2, with 8 positions matching TRBD1. CDR1 is SEHNR and CDR2 is FQNEAQ in the germline V gene (reference sequence). The CDR3 has 14 amino acids. V dropped 5 bases and J dropped 5; count of bases not matched to a gene: 7. The CDR3 sequence is CASSLGQGAYGYTF. CDR3 nucleotides: TGTGCCAGCAGCCTGGGGCAGGGGGCGTATGGCTACACCTTC.

This chain links TRBV4-2 with TRBJ2-7; TRBD2 matches 10 bases. V trimming: 0 bases; J trimming: 4 bases; junction bases outside the gene matches: 3. The CDR3 spans 15 residues. Germline values: CDR1 LGHNA, CDR2 YNFKEQ. The CDR3 coding sequence is TGTGCCAGCAGCCAAGATCCTAGCGGGGGATACGAGCAGTACTTC. It encodes CASSQDPSGGYEQYF.

The table lists this clone with a few counts. The chain recombines TRBV30 with TRBJ2-3; D ambiguous. The V end lost 1 base, the J end lost 10 bases, and 9 bases lay between the germline ends. Germline CDR1 is GTSNPN and CDR2 is SVGIG (reference sequence). The CDR3 contains 11 residues. The CDR3 reads CAWSGRSAQYF. The CDR3 bases are TGTGCCTGGAGTGGTCGAAGCGCGCAGTATTTT.

J is TRBJ2-5 and V is TRBV5-1, with D possibly TRBD1 on 6 matching bases. Germline V gene sequence: CDR1 SGHRS, CDR2 YFSETQ. Trimming left V 4 bases short and J 2 bases short, with 12 bases between. The CDR3 spans 14 residues. The CDR3 spells CASSGGSPQETQYF. CDR3 nucleotides: TGCGCCAGCAGCGGGGGCTCACCACAAGAGACCCAGTACTTC.

V usage is TRBV27 and J usage is TRBJ1-1; 7 bases map to TRBD1. The CDR3 is 15 amino acids. With 7 bases clipped from V and 4 bases from J, the junction kept 12 bases outside the gene matches. Looked up from germline, CDR1 is MNHEY and CDR2 is SMNVEV (reference sequence). As DNA, the CDR3 is TGTGCCAGCACAAGAAAGGCCGCAGGGGGCACTGAAGCTTTCTTT. Protein product: CASTRKAAGGTEAFF.

Only a few counts were recorded for this clone. The gene calls are TRBV4-1 and TRBJ1-5, with D possibly TRBD1 on 6 matching bases. This CDR3 is built from 16 residues. Germline CDR1 MGHRA, CDR2 YSYEKL. The germline V and J ends were trimmed by 4 bases and 2 bases, with 15 bases remaining between them. The CDR3 nucleotides read TGCGCCAGCAGCCTCAGAGGGGGGGAGGGCAATCAGCCCCAGCATTTT. Residues: CASSLRGGEGNQPQHF.

The chain joins TRBV7-2 to TRBJ2-7; 13 bases agree with TRBD2. This CDR3 region has 15 residues. Germline trimming cut 1 base from V and 7 bases from J; bases unmatched to any gene: 4. Germline V CDR1 and CDR2: SGHTA, FQGNSA. The CDR3, as DNA: TGTGCCAGCAGCTTAGTGGGACTAGCGGGGTCTGAGCAGTACTTC. It codes for CASSLVGLAGSEQYF. Supplemented by reference TRBV7-2 and TRBJ2-7, the full variable domain reads GAGVSQSPSNKVTEKGKDVELRCDPISGHTALYWYRQSLGQGLEFLIYFQGNSAPDKSGLPSDRFSAERTGGSVSTLTIQRTQQEDSAVYLCASSLVGLAGSEQYFGPGTRLTVT.

The V gene is TRBV5-1, the J gene TRBJ2-7; no firm D call. The CDR3 spans 15 residues. Germline lookup yields CDR1 SGHRS and CDR2 YFSETQ. V lost 3 bases and J 5 bases, leaving 18 bases between the germline ends. CDR3 sequence: CASSSPGSPKDEQYF. In nucleotides, the CDR3 is TGCGCCAGCAGCTCACCTGGCTCACCGAAAGACGAGCAGTACTTC.

J is TRBJ2-1 and V is TRBV2; 12 bases match TRBD2. The CDR3 length is 16 residues. Germline CDR1 reads SNHLY; CDR2 reads FYNNEI. The trim removed 4 bases at V and 5 bases at J, leaving 6 bases unmatched. CDR3 region: CASSAPTSGGNNEQFF. In DNA form, the CDR3 reads TGTGCCAGCAGTGCCCCGACTAGCGGGGGAAACAATGAGCAGTTCTTC.

This clone showed up just a few times. This chain connects TRBV4-1 to TRBJ1-3; D unresolved. V lost 4 bases to trimming and J lost 0 bases, with 7 bases between them. CDR1 MGHRA and CDR2 YSYEKL come from the germline V gene. CDR3 length equals 14 residues. CDR3 coding DNA: TGCGCCAGCAGCCGCGAGAGCTCTGGAAACACCATATATTTT. Protein sequence: CASSRESSGNTIYF.

The chain is built from TRBV2 and TRBJ1-4; 11 positions match TRBD1. The CDR3 has 15 amino acids. Germline trimming cut 6 bases from V and 7 bases from J; bases unmatched to any gene: 7. The germline V gene encodes CDR1 SNHLY and CDR2 FYNNEI. The CDR3 sequence: CASRETGTGGEKLFF. The CDR3 nucleotides are TGTGCCAGCAGAGAAACCGGGACAGGGGGTGAAAAACTGTTTTTT. The full variable domain, completed using reference TRBV2 and TRBJ1-4, is EPEVTQTPSHQVTQMGQEVILRCVPISNHLYFYWYRQILGQKVEFLVSFYNNEISEKSEIFDDQFSVERPDGSNFTLKIRSTKLEDSAMYFCASRETGTGGEKLFFGSGTQLSVL.

There are a few counts of this clone. The chain combines TRBV4-1 with TRBJ2-2; 8 nucleotides match TRBD2. V shed 1 base and J 0 bases; nucleotides not matched to a gene: 7. CDR1 and CDR2 (germline): MGHRA, YSYEKL. This CDR3 has 18 residues. DNA of the CDR3: TGCGCCAGCAGCCAAGGCTCCGGACTAGCAGCGAACACCGGGGAGCTGTTTTTT. Protein sequence: CASSQGSGLAANTGELFF.

The chain employs TRBV13 and TRBJ2-2; TRBD2 agrees at 13 bases. This CDR3 comprises 17 residues. After removal of 5 bases from V and 4 bases from J, the junction contained 7 bases not matched to a gene. CDR1 and CDR2 (germline): PRHDT, FYEKMQ (reference sequence). CDR3 amino acids: CASSPGLAGISTGELFF. In DNA, the CDR3 is TGTGCCAGCAGCCCGGGACTAGCGGGGATTAGCACCGGGGAGCTGTTTTTT.

The rearrangement links TRBV5-1 to TRBJ1-1, with 7 bases lining up with TRBD1. There are 16 residues in the CDR3. V lost 0 bases to trimming and J lost 0 bases; unmatched junction nucleotides: 5. Germline V CDR1 and CDR2: SGHRS, YFSETQ. CDR3 residues: CASSLGPGQMNTEAFF. The CDR3 DNA sequence: TGCGCCAGCAGCTTGGGACCGGGACAGATGAACACTGAAGCTTTCTTT.

DNA of the CDR3: TGTGCCAGTAGTAAGGGTACGGGACAGGGGGCTGTTCAGCCCCAGCATTTT. As protein: CASSKGTGQGAVQPQHF. The chain is built from TRBV19 and TRBJ1-5, with 12 nucleotides matching TRBD1. Trimming took 4 bases from V and 6 from J; bases not matched to a gene: 10. Germline V gene lookup returns CDR1 LNHDA and CDR2 SQIVND (reference sequence). The CDR3 consists of 17 residues.

The chain carries TRBV16 and TRBJ2-3, with 12 bases aligning to TRBD2. Unmatched junction bases numbered 3, after V lost 0 bases and J lost 2 bases. Germline loops: CDR1 KGHSY, CDR2 FQNENV. CDR3 length: 17 amino acids. Here the CDR3 reads CASSQSRTSGITDTQYF. The CDR3 DNA sequence: TGTGCCAGCAGCCAATCCAGGACTAGCGGGATCACAGATACGCAGTATTTT.

V gene TRBV4-3 combines with J gene TRBJ2-1; TRBD2 matches 13 bases. Per germline, CDR1 LGHNA and CDR2 YSLEER. This CDR3 contains 18 residues. Trimming cost V 1 base and J 1 base; bases outside gene matches: 4. The CDR3 region is CASSQVGLAGVSYNEQFF. The CDR3 DNA reads as TGCGCCAGCAGCCAAGTCGGACTAGCGGGAGTGTCCTACAATGAGCAGTTCTTC.

The V gene is TRBV4-1, the J gene TRBJ1-5; TRBD1 is a possible D gene (5 bases). The ends were cut back, 5 bases at V and 2 bases at J, with 13 bases in the middle. The CDR3 length is 15 residues. CDR1 is MGHRA, CDR2 YSYEKL, per germline. The CDR3 here is CASSKLGGGNQPQHF. CDR3 DNA sequence: TGCGCCAGCAGCAAGTTGGGGGGGGGCAATCAGCCCCAGCATTTT.